This paragraph reports one T cell receptor (beta chain). The antigen this receptor binds is unknown. Per-base qualities were not stored, and no clone one base away is much larger. These data belong to a study of T cell responses to AZD1222 COVID-19 vaccine (dated by TCRdb to about 2021). General notes on the study: AZD1222 recipients given second doses at about 4 weeks or at about 12 weeks were pooled, since spike-specific TCR depth and breadth were not found to differ between the two schedules. TCR sequencing covered over 230 trial participants: some 210 given two doses of AZD1222 and 26 given two doses of MenACWY control vaccine. Trial participants were enrolled by age into subgroups of 18-55, 56-69 and 70-plus years, and roughly 150, 30 and 60 TCR-sequenced participants, respectively, were included in these subgroups. Summary of the overall study and its limitations: Most participants were white British and females outnumbered males, and the authors suggested that clonal diversity may have been underestimated. After two AZD1222 doses, both the breadth and the depth of spike-specific TCRs were significantly higher than at day 0 and than in MenACWY recipients. Because no samples from the day 14 peak response were available, repertoires could be characterized only after the peak T cell response. The 56-69-year group was small, and its depth increase did not reach significance, likely because of low power. The vaccine-associated CD4 TCRs covered the entire spike protein, and the dominant responses fell in regions 160-218 and 743-854. Reportedly, close to half of the unique spike-specific TCRs recognized epitopes lying outside the regions that are mutated in the B.1.351 and B.1.1.7 variants. Conclusions about previously exposed vaccinees were limited because only six AZD1222 recipients were SARS-CoV-2 seropositive at baseline.

The CDR3 regions of human TCRbeta chains were analyzed by immunosequencing. On the study's bioinformatics: Repertoire TCRs were matched against a reference library of SARS-CoV-2-specific TCRs generated with the MIRA antigen-specificity platform. Breadth was defined as the fraction of unique TCRs that were SARS-CoV-2-associated, and depth was defined as the fraction of total T cells that were SARS-CoV-2-associated. Using the MIRA data, each spike-specific TCR was mapped to the spike region that the TCR reacts to and placed in a CD4 or CD8 class. Log10-transformed breadth and depth values were compared by one-way ANOVA with Sidak's multiple comparisons tests. TCRdb's version of the immuneACCESS table is confined to in-frame rearrangements and falls short of the full clone set. An unresolved V gene accounts for under half of the shortfall where checked; the remainder is of unknown origin. D and trimming were read from the DNA, whereas the V and J calls and clone size are those reported in that table. Recorded for this sample are some 130,000 clones; roughly 90% of them occurred a single time. About 2% of the sample comes from the top ten.

Read against the paper, the sample's time point label means: baseline before first vaccination. Vaccinee samples came from UK trials COV001 and COV002, including a single-blind randomized controlled phase 2/3 trial of AZD1222 (ChAdOx1 nCoV-19) in healthy adults. For TCRbeta chain sequencing, PBMC samples were collected from trial participants at day 0 and at day 28 after the second dose. Sequenced material: peripheral blood, taken on day 0 of AZD1222 vaccination. The receptor's source is an adult in good health.

Here is the DNA: TGTGCCAGCAAGGTGTGGGGAGCTCCTGAAGCTTTCTTT. Its product reads: CASKVWGAPEAFF. The V and J genes are TRBV27 and TRBJ1-1, with the identity of the D gene unclear. Including cysteine and phenylalanine, the CDR3 has 13 amino acids. Of all the DNA, just the CDR3 is kept, 39 bases in frame from base 1. V is reduced by 7 bases and J by 6 bases, leaving a spacing of 15 bases between them. CDR1 and CDR2, per the germline V gene (reference sequence), are MNHEY and SMNVEV.